This T cell receptor (beta chain) was profiled in a study of monozygotic twins with inflammatory bowel disease. Whole-blood total RNA was extracted without T cell sorting. Across eight separate reactions for each sample, cDNA was made. For each CDR3 protein, TCRdb gives one entry from its re-call of the 5' RACE reads, without DNA. The sample yields some 150,000 distinct CDR3 sequences, of which the top ten take up 2.4%. This CDR3 is 15 amino acids long. Germline lookup yields CDR1 DFQATT and CDR2 SNEGSKA (reference sequence). For this clonotype: No antigen is known for it.

Study-level findings and limits: Reduced clonotype sharing with other individuals was observed in IBD patients relative to healthy twins, especially with disease activity. Extra variability in the repertoires of patients may have come from differing immunosuppressive treatments.

Sequences were obtained from blood. The TCR comes from a human donor with ulcerative colitis or Crohn's disease, or a healthy co-twin of an affected twin (not recorded which). The J gene is TRBJ2-3, the V gene TRBV20-1; TCRdb indicates TRBD1, and absent DNA this call remains unverified. CDR3 loop: CSARDLGRDTDTQYF.